The 6 T cell receptor beta chains reported below all come from one sample, sequenced in a study of regulatory T cells in long-lasting Graves disease. Relying on iRepertoire HTBI primers and Arm-PCR of CDR3 regions, the team built TCR beta libraries. Via MiXCR, TCRdb re-called the multiplex PCR reads, giving one row per CDR3 protein. The table lists 390,000 or so distinct CDR3 sequences, 10% to 15% of them singletons. Time point noted: newly diagnosed GD, antithyroid drugs for less than 3 months. PBMC-derived RNA was used for the TCR library. These data also featured in a second study, about T cells in Graves' hyperthyroidism and ophthalmopathy.

Sequenced here: peripheral blood mononuclear cells (PBMCs), sampled at new diagnosis, from a patient treated with antithyroid drugs. The receptors were sampled from a woman under 30 with Graves disease.

The rearrangement uses TRBV30 and TRBJ2-2; 7 bases are a match to TRBD1. V was clipped by 2 bases and J by 5 bases; unmatched bases: 5. This CDR3 has 14 amino acids. Germline values: CDR1 GTSNPN, CDR2 SVGIG (reference sequence). The CDR3 DNA sequence: TGTGCCTGGAGTAGACAGGGTTGGACCGGGGAGCTGTTTTTT. Protein sequence: CAWSRQGWTGELFF.

The chain has TRBV28 and TRBJ2-5, with TRBD2 as a possible D gene (6 bases). Germline V CDR1 and CDR2: MDHEN, SYDVKM. This CDR3 has 15 residues. Trimming left V 6 bases short and J 4 bases short, with 18 bases between. As DNA, the CDR3 is TGTGCCAGCAGATCCTTGTTGGGGGGTGGAGAGACCCAGTACTTC. Translation gives CASRSLLGGGETQYF.

The chain links TRBV27 to TRBJ2-1, with 8 nucleotides matching TRBD2. This CDR3 is 16 amino acids long. V lost 5 bases and J lost 7; bases outside the gene matches: 13. Germline V gives CDR1 MNHEY, CDR2 SMNVEV (reference sequence). The CDR3: CASSLSGGLTQNEQFF. Written as DNA, the CDR3 is TGTGCCAGCAGTCTCAGCGGGGGCTTGACGCAGAATGAGCAGTTCTTC.

This clonotype was recorded at least ten times. This chain uses TRBV20-1 with TRBJ1-1; D is unclear. Trimming took off 6 bases at V and 1 base at J, with 12 bases between the two ends. From germline, CDR1 is DFQATT and CDR2 SNEGSKA (reference sequence). The length of the CDR3 is 13 residues. The CDR3 here is CSAARPENTEAFF. Here the CDR3 DNA reads TGCAGTGCCGCCCGTCCCGAGAACACTGAAGCTTTCTTT.

This clonotype was counted ten times or more. V gene TRBV2 combines with J gene TRBJ1-5; tentatively, D is TRBD1 (5 bases). Germline V CDR1 and CDR2: SNHLY, FYNNEI. The CDR3 runs 12 residues. Between the trimmed V and J ends, which lost 5 bases and 12 bases, there was a span of 14 bases. The CDR3 DNA reads as TGTGCCAGCAGTCGCCTACACAGGCTCCAGCATTTT. As protein: CASSRLHRLQHF.

This clonotype was observed at least ten times. This chain connects TRBV19 to TRBJ2-1; tentatively, D is TRBD1 or TRBD2 (6 bases each). Per the germline V gene, CDR1 is LNHDA and CDR2 is SQIVND (reference sequence). The CDR3 loop spans 16 amino acids. The ends were cut back, 8 bases at V and 1 base at J, with 18 bases in the middle. This CDR3 is CASGGARGGSYNEQFF. The CDR3 DNA follows: TGTGCCAGTGGGGGCGCCCGGGGAGGATCCTACAATGAGCAGTTCTTC.